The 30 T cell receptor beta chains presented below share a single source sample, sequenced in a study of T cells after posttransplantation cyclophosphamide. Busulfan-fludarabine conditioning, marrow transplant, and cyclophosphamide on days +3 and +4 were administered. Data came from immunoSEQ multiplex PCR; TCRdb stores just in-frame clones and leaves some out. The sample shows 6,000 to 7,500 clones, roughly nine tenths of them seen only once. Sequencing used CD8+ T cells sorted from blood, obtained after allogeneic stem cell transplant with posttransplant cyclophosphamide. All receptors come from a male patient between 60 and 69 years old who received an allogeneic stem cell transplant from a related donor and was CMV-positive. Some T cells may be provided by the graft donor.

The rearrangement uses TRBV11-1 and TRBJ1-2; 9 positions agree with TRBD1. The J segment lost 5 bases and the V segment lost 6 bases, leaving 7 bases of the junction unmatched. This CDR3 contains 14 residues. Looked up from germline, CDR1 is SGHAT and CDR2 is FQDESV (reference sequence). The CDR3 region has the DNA TGTGCCAGCAGTGCTGGACAGGGGAAGTATGGCTACACCTTC. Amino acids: CASSAGQGKYGYTF.

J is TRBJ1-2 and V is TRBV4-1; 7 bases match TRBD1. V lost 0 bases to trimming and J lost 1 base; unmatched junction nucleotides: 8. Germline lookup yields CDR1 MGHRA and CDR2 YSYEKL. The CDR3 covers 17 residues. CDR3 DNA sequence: TGCGCCAGCAGCCAAGAAACTAGAGGGGGCCTTAACTATGGCTACACCTTC. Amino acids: CASSQETRGGLNYGYTF.

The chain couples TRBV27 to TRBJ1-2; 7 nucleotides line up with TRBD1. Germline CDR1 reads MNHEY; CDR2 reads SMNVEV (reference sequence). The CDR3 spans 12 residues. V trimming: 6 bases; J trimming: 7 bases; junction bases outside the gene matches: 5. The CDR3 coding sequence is TGTGCCAGCAGCCCGACAGGGTTTGGCTACACCTTC. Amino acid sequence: CASSPTGFGYTF.

The CDR3 sequence is CASSQGTGWTQYF. CDR3 in DNA: TGCGCCAGCAGCCAGGGGACAGGGTGGACCCAGTACTTC. V gene TRBV4-3 combines with J gene TRBJ2-5, with TRBD1 matching 9 bases. The CDR3 contains 13 residues. Germline CDR1 is LGHNA and CDR2 is YSLEER. V lost 3 bases, J lost 7 bases, and 3 bases stayed unmatched.

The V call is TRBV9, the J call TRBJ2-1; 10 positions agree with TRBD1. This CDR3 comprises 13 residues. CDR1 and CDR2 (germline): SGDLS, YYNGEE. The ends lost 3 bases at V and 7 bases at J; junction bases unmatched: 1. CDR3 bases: TGTGCCAGCAGCGGGGACAGGGGTAATGAGCAGTTCTTC. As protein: CASSGDRGNEQFF.

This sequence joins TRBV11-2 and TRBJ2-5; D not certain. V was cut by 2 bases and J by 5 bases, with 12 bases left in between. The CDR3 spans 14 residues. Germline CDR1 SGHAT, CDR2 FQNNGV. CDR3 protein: CASSLYGVLETQYF. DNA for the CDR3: TGTGCCAGCAGCTTATATGGAGTATTGGAGACCCAGTACTTC.

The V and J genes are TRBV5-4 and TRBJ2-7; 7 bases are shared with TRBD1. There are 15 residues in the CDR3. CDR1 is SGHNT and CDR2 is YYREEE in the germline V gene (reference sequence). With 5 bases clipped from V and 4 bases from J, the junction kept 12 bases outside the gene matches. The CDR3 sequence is CASRQRGGALYEQYF. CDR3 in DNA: TGTGCCAGCAGACAACGAGGGGGCGCGTTATACGAGCAGTACTTC. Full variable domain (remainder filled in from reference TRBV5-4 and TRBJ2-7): ETGVTQSPTHLIKTRGQQVTLRCSSQSGHNTVSWYQQALGQGPQFIFQYYREEENGRGNFPPRFSGLQFPNYSSELNVNALELDDSALYLCASRQRGGALYEQYFGPGTRLTVT.

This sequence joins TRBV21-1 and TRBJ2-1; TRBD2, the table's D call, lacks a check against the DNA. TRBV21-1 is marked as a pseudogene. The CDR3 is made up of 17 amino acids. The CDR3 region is CASSHGLATHSDNEQFF. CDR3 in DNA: TGTGCCAGCAGCCACGGTTTAGCTACCCATTCCGACAATGAGCAGTTCTTC.

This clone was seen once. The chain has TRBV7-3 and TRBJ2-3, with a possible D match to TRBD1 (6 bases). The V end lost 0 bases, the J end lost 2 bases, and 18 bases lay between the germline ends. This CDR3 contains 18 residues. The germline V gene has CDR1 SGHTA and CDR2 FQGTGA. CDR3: CASSLTRLAGVITDTQYF. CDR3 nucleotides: TGTGCCAGCAGCTTAACTCGACTGGCAGGGGTAATCACAGATACGCAGTATTTT.

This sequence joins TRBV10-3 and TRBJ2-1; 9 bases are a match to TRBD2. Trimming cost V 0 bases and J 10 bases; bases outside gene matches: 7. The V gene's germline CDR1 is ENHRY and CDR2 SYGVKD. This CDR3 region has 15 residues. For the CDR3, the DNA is TGTGCCATCAGTGAGTCGGAGCGGGGGGCACCGGAGCAGTTCTTC. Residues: CAISESERGAPEQFF.

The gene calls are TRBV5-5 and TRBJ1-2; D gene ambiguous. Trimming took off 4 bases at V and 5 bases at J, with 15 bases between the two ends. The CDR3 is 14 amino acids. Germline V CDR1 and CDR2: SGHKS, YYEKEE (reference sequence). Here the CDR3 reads CASSPALGLYGYTF. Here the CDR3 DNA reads TGTGCCAGCAGCCCGGCCCTCGGACTTTATGGCTACACCTTC. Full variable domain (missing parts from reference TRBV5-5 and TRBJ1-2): DAGVTQSPTHLIKTRGQQVTLRCSPISGHKSVSWYQQVLGQGPQFIFQYYEKEERGRGNFPDRFSARQFPNYSSELNVNALLLGDSALYLCASSPALGLYGYTFGSGTRLTVV.

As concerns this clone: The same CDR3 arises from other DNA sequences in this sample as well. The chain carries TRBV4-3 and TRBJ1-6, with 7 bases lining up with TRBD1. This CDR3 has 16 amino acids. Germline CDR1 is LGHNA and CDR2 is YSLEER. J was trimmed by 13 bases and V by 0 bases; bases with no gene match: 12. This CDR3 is CASSQERGRGSSPLHF. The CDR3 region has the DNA TGCGCCAGCAGCCAAGAAAGGGGGCGGGGTAGTTCCCCCCTCCACTTT.

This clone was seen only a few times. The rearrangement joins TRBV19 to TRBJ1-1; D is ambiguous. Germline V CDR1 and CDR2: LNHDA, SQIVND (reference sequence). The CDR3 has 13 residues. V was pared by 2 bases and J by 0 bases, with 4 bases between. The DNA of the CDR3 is TGTGCCAGTAGTATACAGATGAACACTGAAGCTTTCTTT. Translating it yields CASSIQMNTEAFF. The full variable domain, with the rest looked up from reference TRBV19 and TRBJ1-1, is DGGITQSPKYLFRKEGQNVTLSCEQNLNHDAMYWYRQDPGQGLRLIYYSQIVNDFQKGDIAEGYSVSREKKESFPLTVTSAQKNPTAFYLCASSIQMNTEAFFGQGTRLTVV.

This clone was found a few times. The CDR3 DNA follows: TGTGCCAGCAGCAGGGGGAGTGAGTCCGGGGAGCTGTTTTTT. Translation gives CASSRGSESGELFF. The chain employs TRBV4-2 and TRBJ2-2, with D perhaps matching TRBD1 (6 bases). The ends were cut back, 5 bases at V and 6 bases at J, with 13 bases in the middle. The CDR3 is made up of 14 amino acids. Germline V gives CDR1 LGHNA, CDR2 YNFKEQ.

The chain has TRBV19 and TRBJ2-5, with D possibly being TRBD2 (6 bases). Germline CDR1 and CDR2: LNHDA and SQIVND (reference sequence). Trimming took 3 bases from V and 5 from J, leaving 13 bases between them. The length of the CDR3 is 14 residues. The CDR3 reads CASSIGLARETQYF. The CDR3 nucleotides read TGTGCCAGTAGTATCGGTCTAGCGCGGGAGACCCAGTACTTC.

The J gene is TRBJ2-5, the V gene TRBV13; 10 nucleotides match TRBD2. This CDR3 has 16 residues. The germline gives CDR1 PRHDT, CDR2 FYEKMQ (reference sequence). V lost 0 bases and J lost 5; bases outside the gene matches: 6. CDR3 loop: CASSLGVLAGVETQYF. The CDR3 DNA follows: TGTGCCAGCAGCTTAGGCGTTCTAGCGGGAGTGGAGACCCAGTACTTC.

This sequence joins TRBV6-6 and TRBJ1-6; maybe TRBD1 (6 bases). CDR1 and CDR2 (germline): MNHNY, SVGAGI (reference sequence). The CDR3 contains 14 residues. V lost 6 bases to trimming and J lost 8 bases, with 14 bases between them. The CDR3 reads CASSHGGADSPLHF. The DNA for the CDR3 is TGTGCCAGCAGCCACGGGGGGGCAGATTCACCCCTCCACTTT.

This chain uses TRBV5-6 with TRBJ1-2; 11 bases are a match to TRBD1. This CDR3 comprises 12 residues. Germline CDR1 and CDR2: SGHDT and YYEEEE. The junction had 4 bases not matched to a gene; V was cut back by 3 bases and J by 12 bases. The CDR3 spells CASSYGTGGNTF. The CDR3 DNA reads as TGTGCCAGCAGCTACGGGACAGGGGGAAACACCTTC.

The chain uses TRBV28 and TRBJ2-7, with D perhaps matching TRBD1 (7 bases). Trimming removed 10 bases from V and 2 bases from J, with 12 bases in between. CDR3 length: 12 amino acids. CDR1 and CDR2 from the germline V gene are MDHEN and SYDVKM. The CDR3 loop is CATQGGPYEQYF. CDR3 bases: TGTGCCACGCAGGGGGGTCCCTACGAGCAGTACTTC.

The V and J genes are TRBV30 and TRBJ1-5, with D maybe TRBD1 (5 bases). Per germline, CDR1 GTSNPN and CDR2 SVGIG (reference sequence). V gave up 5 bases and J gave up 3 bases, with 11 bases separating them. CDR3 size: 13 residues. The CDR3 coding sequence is TGTGCCTGGGCCCGACAGCCCAATCAGCCCCAGCATTTT. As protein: CAWARQPNQPQHF. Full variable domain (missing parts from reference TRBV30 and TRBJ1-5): SQTIHQWPATLVQPVGSPLSLECTVEGTSNPNLYWYRQAAGRGLQLLFYSVGIGQISSEVPQNLSASRPQDRQFILSSKKLLLSDSGFYLCAWARQPNQPQHFGDGTRLSIL.

CDR3 amino acids: CSVESGGEFSEQYF. In DNA, the CDR3 is TGCAGCGTTGAGAGCGGGGGGGAATTCTCCGAGCAGTACTTC. The V gene is TRBV29-1, the J gene TRBJ2-7, with 10 bases identical to TRBD2. The trim removed 3 bases at V and 6 bases at J, leaving 8 bases unmatched. From germline, CDR1 is SQVTM and CDR2 ANQGSEA. This CDR3 has 14 amino acids.

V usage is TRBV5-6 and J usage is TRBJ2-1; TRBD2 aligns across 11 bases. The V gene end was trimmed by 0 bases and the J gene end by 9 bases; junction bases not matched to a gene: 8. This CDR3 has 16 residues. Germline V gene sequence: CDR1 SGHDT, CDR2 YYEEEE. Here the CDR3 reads CASSLDVAGGRGEQFF. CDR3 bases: TGTGCCAGCAGCTTGGATGTAGCGGGGGGGCGGGGTGAGCAGTTCTTC.

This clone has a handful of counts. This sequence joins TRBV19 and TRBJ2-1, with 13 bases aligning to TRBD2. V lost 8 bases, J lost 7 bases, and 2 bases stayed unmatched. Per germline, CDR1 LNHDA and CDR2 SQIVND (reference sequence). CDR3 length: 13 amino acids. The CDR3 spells CASQLAGGNEQFF. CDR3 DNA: TGTGCCAGTCAACTAGCGGGGGGGAATGAGCAGTTCTTC.

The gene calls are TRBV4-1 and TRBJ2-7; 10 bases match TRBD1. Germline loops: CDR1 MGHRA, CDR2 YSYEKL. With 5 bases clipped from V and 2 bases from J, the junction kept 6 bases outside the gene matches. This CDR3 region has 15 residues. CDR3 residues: CASSVRQGAPYEQYF. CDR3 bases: TGCGCCAGCAGCGTTCGACAGGGGGCCCCCTACGAGCAGTACTTC.

DNA of the CDR3: TGTGCCAGCAGCTTAGGGCCCGGGACAGCACAGTTCTTC. Protein product: CASSLGPGTAQFF. The rearrangement joins TRBV11-1 to TRBJ2-1; TRBD1 aligns across 7 bases. The CDR3 runs to 13 residues. V shed 1 base and J 13 bases; nucleotides not matched to a gene: 7. Germline CDR1 SGHAT, CDR2 FQDESV (reference sequence).

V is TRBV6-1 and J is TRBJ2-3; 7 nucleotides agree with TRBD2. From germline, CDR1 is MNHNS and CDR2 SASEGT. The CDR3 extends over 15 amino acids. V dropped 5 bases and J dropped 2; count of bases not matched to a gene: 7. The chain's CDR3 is CASSTWGGDTDTQYF. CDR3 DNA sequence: TGTGCCAGCAGTACTTGGGGGGGGGACACAGATACGCAGTATTTT.

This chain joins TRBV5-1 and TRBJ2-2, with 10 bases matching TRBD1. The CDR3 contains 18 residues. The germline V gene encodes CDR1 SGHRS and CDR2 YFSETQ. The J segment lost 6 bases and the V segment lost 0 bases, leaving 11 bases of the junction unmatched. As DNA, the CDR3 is TGCGCCAGCAGCTTGGGGGCCGGGACAGGGGAGTTCTCCGGGGAGCTGTTTTTT. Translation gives CASSLGAGTGEFSGELFF.

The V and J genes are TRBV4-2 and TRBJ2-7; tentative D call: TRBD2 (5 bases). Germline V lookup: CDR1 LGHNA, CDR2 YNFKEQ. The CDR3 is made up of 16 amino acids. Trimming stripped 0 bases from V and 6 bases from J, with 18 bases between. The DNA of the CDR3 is TGTGCCAGCAGCCAAGATGAGTCGACGGGGAGCAGCGAGCAGTACTTC. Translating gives CASSQDESTGSSEQYF.

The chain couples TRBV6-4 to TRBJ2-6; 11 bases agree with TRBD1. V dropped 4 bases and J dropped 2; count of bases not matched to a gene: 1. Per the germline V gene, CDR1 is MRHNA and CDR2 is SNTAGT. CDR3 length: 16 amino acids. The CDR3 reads CASSGTGGAGANVLTF. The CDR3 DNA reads TGTGCCAGCAGTGGGACAGGGGGCGCTGGGGCCAACGTCCTGACTTTC.

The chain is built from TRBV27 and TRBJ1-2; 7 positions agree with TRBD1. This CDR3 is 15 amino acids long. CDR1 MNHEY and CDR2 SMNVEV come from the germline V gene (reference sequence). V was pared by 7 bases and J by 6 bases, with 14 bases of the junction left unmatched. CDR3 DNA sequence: TGTGCCAGCATTAACAACACTGACAGGGTTGATGGCTACACCTTC. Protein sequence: CASINNTDRVDGYTF.